This record looks at one T cell receptor beta chain sequence and its context. How the authors handled the data: Reference gene primer amplification yielded estimated nucleated cell counts. Repertoires were generated with immunoSEQ multiplex PCR, while TCRdb's copy carries only in-frame clones and drops some. D and trimming come from the DNA, and the V and J calls and clone size come from that table. Here the sample spans a few hundred thousand clones, around 89% being singletons. The CDR3 length is 15 residues. Germline-derived CDR1 and CDR2 are LGHDT and YNNKEL (reference sequence). The ends lost 0 bases at V and 6 bases at J; junction bases unmatched: 1. This specimen belongs to a study of blood T cell repertoires in COVID-19.

Sequenced: peripheral blood. The chain links TRBV3-1 (or the pseudogene TRBV3-2) to TRBJ1-5; TRBD1 matches at 11 bases. This sequence originates from a woman between 25 and 40 years old with COVID-19, enrolled during active disease. CDR3 in DNA: TGTGCCAGCAGCCAAGACGGGACAGGGGGTCAGCCCCAGCATTTT. Translation gives CASSQDGTGGQPQHF.